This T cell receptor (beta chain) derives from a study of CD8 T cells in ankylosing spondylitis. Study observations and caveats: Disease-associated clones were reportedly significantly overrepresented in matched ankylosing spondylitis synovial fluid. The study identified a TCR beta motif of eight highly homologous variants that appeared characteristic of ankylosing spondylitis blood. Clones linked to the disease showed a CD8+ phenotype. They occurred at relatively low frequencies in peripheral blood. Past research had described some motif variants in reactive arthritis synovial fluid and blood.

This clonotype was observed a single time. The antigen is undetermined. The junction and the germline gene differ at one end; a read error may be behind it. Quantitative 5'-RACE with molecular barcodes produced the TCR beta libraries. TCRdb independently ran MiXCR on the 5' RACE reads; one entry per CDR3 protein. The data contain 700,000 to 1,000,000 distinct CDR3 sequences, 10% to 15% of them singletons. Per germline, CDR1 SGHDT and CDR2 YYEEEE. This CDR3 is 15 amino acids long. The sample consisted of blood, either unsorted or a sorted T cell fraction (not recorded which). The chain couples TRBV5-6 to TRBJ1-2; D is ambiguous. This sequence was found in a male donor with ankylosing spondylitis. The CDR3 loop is CASSVRPGLGYDYTF. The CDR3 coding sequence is TGTGCCAGCAGCGTACGCCCGGGCCTGGGCTATGACTACACCTTC.